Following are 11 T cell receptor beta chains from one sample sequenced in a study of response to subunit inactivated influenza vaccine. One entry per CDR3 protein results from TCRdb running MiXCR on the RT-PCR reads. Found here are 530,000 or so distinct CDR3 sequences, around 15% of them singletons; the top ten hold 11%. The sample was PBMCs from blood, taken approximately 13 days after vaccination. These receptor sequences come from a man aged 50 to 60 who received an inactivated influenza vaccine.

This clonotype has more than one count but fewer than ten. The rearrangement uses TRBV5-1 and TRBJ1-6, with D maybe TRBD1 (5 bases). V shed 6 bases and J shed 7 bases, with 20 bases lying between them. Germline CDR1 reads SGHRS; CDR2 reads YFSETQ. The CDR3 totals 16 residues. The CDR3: CASTEQGHLGNSPLHF. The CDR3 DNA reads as TGCGCCAGCACGGAGCAGGGCCATCTGGGAAATTCACCCCTCCACTTT.

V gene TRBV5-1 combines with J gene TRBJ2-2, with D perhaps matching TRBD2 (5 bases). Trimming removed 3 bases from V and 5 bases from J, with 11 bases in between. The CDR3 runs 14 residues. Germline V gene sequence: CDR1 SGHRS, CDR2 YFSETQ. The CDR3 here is CASSSLAHTGELFF. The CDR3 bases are TGCGCCAGCAGCTCCCTAGCTCATACCGGGGAGCTGTTTTTT.

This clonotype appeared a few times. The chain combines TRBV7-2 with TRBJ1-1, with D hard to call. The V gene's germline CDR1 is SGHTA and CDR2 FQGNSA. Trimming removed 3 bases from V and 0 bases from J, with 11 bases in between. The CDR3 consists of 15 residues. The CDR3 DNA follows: TGTGCCAGCAGCTTCGGTCGGTTCATGAACACTGAAGCTTTCTTT. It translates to CASSFGRFMNTEAFF.

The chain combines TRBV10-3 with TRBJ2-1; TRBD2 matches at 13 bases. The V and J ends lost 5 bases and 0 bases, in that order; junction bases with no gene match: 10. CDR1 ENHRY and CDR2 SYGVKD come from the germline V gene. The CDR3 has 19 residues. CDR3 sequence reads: CAISSGTSGIQSSYNEQFF. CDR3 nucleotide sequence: TGTGCCATCAGTAGCGGGACTAGCGGGATACAGAGCTCCTACAATGAGCAGTTCTTC.

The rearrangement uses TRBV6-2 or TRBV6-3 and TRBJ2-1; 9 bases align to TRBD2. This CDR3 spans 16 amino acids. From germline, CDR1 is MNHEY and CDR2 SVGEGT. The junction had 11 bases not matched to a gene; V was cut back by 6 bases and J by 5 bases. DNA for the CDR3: TGTGCCAGCAGGGGAGTAGCGGGAGCTTCCCACAATGAGCAGTTCTTC. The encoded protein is CASRGVAGASHNEQFF.

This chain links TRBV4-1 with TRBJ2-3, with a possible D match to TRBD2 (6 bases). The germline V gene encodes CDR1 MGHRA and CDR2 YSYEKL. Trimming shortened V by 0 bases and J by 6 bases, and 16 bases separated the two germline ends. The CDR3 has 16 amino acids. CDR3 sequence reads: CASSQDGGASWDTQYF. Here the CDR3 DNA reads TGCGCCAGCAGCCAAGATGGAGGGGCATCATGGGATACGCAGTATTTT.

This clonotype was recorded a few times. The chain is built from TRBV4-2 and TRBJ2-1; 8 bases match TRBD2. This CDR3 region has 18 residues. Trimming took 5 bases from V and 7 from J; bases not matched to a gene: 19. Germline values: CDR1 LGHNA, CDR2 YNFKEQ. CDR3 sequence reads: CASSSYLYIGGRLNEQFF. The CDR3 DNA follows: TGTGCCAGCAGCTCGTATCTGTATATTGGCGGGAGGCTGAATGAGCAGTTCTTC.

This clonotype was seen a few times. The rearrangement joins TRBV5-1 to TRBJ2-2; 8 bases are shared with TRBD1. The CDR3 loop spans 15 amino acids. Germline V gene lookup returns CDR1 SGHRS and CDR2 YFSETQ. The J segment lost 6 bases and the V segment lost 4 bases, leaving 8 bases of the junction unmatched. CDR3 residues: CASSGGQAGAGELFF. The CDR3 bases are TGCGCCAGCAGCGGGGGACAGGCAGGCGCCGGGGAGCTGTTTTTT. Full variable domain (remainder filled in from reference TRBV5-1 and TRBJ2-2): KAGVTQTPRYLIKTRGQQVTLSCSPISGHRSVSWYQQTPGQGLQFLFEYFSETQRNKGNFPGRFSGRQFSNSRSEMNVSTLELGDSALYLCASSGGQAGAGELFFGEGSRLTVL.

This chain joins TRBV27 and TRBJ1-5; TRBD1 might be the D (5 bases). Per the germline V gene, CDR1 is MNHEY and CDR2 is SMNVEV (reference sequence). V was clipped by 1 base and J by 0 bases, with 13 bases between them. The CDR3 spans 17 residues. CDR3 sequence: CASSLYQGTDSNQPQHF. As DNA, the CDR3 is TGTGCCAGCAGTTTATATCAGGGTACTGATAGCAATCAGCCCCAGCATTTT.

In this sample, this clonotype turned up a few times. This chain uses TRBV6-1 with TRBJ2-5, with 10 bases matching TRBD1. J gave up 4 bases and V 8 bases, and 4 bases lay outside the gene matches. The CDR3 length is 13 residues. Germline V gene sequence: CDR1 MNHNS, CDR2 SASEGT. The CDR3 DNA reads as TGTGCCAGCGGACAGGGGGTCGGAGAGACCCAGTACTTC. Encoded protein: CASGQGVGETQYF.

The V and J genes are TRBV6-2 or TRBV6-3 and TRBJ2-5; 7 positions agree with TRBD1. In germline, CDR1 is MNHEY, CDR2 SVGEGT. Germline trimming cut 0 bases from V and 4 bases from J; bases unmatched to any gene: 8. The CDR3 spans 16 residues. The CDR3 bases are TGTGCCAGCAGTTACTCGGAGACAGGGTTCGTAGAGACCCAGTACTTC. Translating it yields CASSYSETGFVETQYF.